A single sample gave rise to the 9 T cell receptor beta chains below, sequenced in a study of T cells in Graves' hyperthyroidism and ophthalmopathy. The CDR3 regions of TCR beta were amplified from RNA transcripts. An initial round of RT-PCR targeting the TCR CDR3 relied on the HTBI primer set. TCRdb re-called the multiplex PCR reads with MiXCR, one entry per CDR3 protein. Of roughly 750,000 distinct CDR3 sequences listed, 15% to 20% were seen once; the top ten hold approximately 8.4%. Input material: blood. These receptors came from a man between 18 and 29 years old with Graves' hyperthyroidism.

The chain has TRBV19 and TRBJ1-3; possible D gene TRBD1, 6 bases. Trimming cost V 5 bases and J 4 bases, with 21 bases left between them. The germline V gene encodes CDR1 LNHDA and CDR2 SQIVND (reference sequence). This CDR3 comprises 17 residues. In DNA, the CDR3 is TGTGCCAGTAGTGCATCCAGGGGACGATCTGCCGGAAACACCATATATTTT. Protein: CASSASRGRSAGNTIYF.

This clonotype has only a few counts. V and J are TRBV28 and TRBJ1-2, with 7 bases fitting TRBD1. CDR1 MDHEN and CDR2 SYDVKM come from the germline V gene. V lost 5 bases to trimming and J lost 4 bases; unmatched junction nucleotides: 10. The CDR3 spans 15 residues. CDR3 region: CASSRQGSYTYGYTF. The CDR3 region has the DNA TGTGCCAGCAGTAGACAGGGTTCATATACCTATGGCTACACCTTC.

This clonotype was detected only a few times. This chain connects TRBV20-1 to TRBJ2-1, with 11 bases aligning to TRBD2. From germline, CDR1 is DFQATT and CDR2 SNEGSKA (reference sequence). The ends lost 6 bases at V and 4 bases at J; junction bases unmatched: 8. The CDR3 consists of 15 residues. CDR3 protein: CSAVGLAVIYNEQFF. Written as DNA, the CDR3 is TGCAGTGCCGTGGGACTAGCGGTTATTTACAATGAGCAGTTCTTC.

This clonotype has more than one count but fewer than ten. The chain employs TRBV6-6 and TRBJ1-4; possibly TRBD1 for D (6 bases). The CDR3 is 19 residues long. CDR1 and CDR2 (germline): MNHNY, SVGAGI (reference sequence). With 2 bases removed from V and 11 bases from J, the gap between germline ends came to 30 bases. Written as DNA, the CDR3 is TGTGCCAGCAGTTACGGTCGGGACACCACTCCAGGGGTAATGAGGAAACTGTTTTTT. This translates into CASSYGRDTTPGVMRKLFF.

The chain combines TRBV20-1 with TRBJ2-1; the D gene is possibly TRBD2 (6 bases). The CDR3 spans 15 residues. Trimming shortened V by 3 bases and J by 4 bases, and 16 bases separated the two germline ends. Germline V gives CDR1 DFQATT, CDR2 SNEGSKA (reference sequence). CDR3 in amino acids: CSARGSRERYNEQFF. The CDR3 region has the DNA TGCAGTGCTAGGGGGTCCCGGGAGAGATACAATGAGCAGTTCTTC.

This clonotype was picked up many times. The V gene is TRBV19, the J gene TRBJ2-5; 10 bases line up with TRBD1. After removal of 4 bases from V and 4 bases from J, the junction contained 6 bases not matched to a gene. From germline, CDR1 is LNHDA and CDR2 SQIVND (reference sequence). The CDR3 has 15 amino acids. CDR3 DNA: TGTGCCAGTAGTACCTCCGGGACAGGGGCAGAGACCCAGTACTTC. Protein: CASSTSGTGAETQYF.

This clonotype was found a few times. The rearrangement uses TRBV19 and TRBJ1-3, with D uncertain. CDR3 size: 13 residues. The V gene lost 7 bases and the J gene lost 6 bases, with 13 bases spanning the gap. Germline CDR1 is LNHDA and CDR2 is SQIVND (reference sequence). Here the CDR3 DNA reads TGTGCCAGTACCCGAAGGACGGAAAACACCATATATTTT. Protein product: CASTRRTENTIYF. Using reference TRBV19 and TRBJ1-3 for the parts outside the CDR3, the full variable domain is DGGITQSPKYLFRKEGQNVTLSCEQNLNHDAMYWYRQDPGQGLRLIYYSQIVNDFQKGDIAEGYSVSREKKESFPLTVTSAQKNPTAFYLCASTRRTENTIYFGEGSWLTVV.

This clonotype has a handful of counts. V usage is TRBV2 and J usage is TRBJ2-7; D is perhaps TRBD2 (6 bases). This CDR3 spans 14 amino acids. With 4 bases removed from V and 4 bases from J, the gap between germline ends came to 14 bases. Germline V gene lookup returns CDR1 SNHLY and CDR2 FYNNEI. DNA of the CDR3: TGTGCCAGCAGTGTTGAGACTAGTGTTTACGAGCAGTACTTC. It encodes CASSVETSVYEQYF.

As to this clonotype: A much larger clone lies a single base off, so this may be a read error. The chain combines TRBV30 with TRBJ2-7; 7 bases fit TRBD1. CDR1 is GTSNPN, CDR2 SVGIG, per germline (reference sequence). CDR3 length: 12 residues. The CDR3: CAWRQGPGEQHF. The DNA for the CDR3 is TGTGCCTGGAGACAGGGGCCGGGCGAGCAGCACTTC.